Listed below are T cell receptor beta chains from one sample, sequenced in a study of T-cell memory formation after mild COVID-19. TCRdb recomputed calls from the 5' RACE reads with MiXCR, one row per CDR3 protein. This sample has some 190,000 distinct CDR3 sequences, with 16% found just once. Sequenced: PBMCs or a T cell subset sorted from them (not recorded which). These receptors were collected from an adult woman who had mild COVID-19 (a few samples of this study predate the infection). Cell type and time point are not known. CDR3s include the opening cysteine and the closing phenylalanine or tryptophan. The order of the fields is V gene, J gene, CDR3 protein.

V gene: TRBV20-1
J gene: TRBJ1-2
CDR3 protein: CSARDSGSLGYTF

V gene: TRBV12-3/TRBV12-4
J gene: TRBJ2-1
CDR3 protein: CASSPGVAEGNEQFF

V gene: TRBV7-2
J gene: TRBJ1-1
CDR3 protein: CASSTAGLGRTEAFF

V gene: TRBV6-4
J gene: TRBJ2-2
CDR3 protein: CASSDTSWDGELFF

V gene: TRBV12-3/TRBV12-4
J gene: TRBJ1-5
CDR3 protein: CASSFRGVGNQPQHF

V gene: TRBV24-1
J gene: TRBJ2-5
CDR3 protein: CATSDPGTSGSETQYF

V gene: TRBV4-3
J gene: TRBJ1-1
CDR3 protein: CASSQEQGIQAFF

V gene: TRBV20-1
J gene: TRBJ1-2
CDR3 protein: CSAFRGQNYGYTF

V gene: TRBV30
J gene: TRBJ1-1
CDR3 protein: CAWTRQQNTEAFF

V gene: TRBV7-2
J gene: TRBJ2-5
CDR3 protein: CASSEIDRGVQETQYF

V gene: TRBV7-3
J gene: TRBJ2-1
CDR3 protein: CASSFLAGGSSYNEQFF

V gene: TRBV7-2
J gene: TRBJ1-5
CDR3 protein: CASRQTGALGAQHF

V gene: TRBV7-8
J gene: TRBJ1-5
CDR3 protein: CASSLDQGRGPQHF

V gene: TRBV25-1
J gene: TRBJ1-5
CDR3 protein: CASERQDPYQPQHF

V gene: TRBV12-3/TRBV12-4
J gene: TRBJ1-2
CDR3 protein: CASSRDRARGYTF

V gene: TRBV12-3/TRBV12-4
J gene: TRBJ1-6
CDR3 protein: CASSGEFSPLHF

V gene: TRBV4-1
J gene: TRBJ2-7
CDR3 protein: CASSQKGSNEQYF

V gene: TRBV7-8
J gene: TRBJ2-5
CDR3 protein: CASSLGTGVETQYF

V gene: TRBV7-2
J gene: TRBJ1-5
CDR3 protein: CASSRQGEGSNQPQHF

V gene: TRBV4-3
J gene: TRBJ2-1
CDR3 protein: CASSQRKAGLYNEQFF

V gene: TRBV12-3/TRBV12-4
J gene: TRBJ1-1
CDR3 protein: CASSLGYSNTEAFF

V gene: TRBV24-1
J gene: TRBJ2-7
CDR3 protein: CATSAGTGVSYEQYF

V gene: TRBV6-1
J gene: TRBJ1-5
CDR3 protein: CASSVVTGNNQPQHF

V gene: TRBV5-1
J gene: TRBJ1-1
CDR3 protein: CASSLGGGSNTEAFF

V gene: TRBV7-8
J gene: TRBJ2-1
CDR3 protein: CASSPPRAAYGYNEQFF

V gene: TRBV12-3/TRBV12-4
J gene: TRBJ2-2
CDR3 protein: CTSTRLAGNTGELFF

V gene: TRBV7-3
J gene: TRBJ2-5
CDR3 protein: CASSLQGIASETQYF

V gene: TRBV7-9
J gene: TRBJ2-3
CDR3 protein: CASSSPRLSTDTQYF

V gene: TRBV7-8
J gene: TRBJ2-7
CDR3 protein: CASSSNLGGFYEQYF

V gene: TRBV5-1
J gene: TRBJ1-1
CDR3 protein: CASTTGFSLNTEAFF

V gene: TRBV6-6
J gene: TRBJ1-6
CDR3 protein: CASTTGQGYNSPLHF

V gene: TRBV7-8
J gene: TRBJ1-1
CDR3 protein: CASSLYGVNTEAFF

V gene: TRBV7-9
J gene: TRBJ1-1
CDR3 protein: CASRGRTELNTEAFF

V gene: TRBV19
J gene: TRBJ2-3
CDR3 protein: CASNSPPGTSGTDTQYF

V gene: TRBV5-1
J gene: TRBJ2-1
CDR3 protein: CASSSTSLHEQFF

V gene: TRBV7-2
J gene: TRBJ2-7
CDR3 protein: CASTGQGARIYEQYF

V gene: TRBV7-9
J gene: TRBJ2-1
CDR3 protein: CASSPDGWGYNEQFF

V gene: TRBV5-1
J gene: TRBJ2-5
CDR3 protein: CASSPNTPRGGETQYF

V gene: TRBV12-3/TRBV12-4
J gene: TRBJ2-1
CDR3 protein: CASSSGLGEFF

V gene: TRBV18
J gene: TRBJ2-1
CDR3 protein: CASTIDQGYNEQFF

V gene: TRBV11-2
J gene: TRBJ1-3
CDR3 protein: CATRQFLTGNTIYF

V gene: TRBV29-1
J gene: TRBJ2-3
CDR3 protein: CSVLEGAVTDTQYF

V gene: TRBV12-3/TRBV12-4
J gene: TRBJ1-1
CDR3 protein: CASSKRNTEAFF

V gene: TRBV3-1
J gene: TRBJ2-7
CDR3 protein: CASSQGYEQYF

V gene: TRBV5-5
J gene: TRBJ2-5
CDR3 protein: CASIPTGLSETQYF

V gene: TRBV11-3
J gene: TRBJ1-2
CDR3 protein: CASSLEMTGGIYGYTF

V gene: TRBV30
J gene: TRBJ1-6
CDR3 protein: CAWSVIWNSPLHF

V gene: TRBV6-5
J gene: TRBJ2-7
CDR3 protein: CASSYSTSTVSSYEQYF

V gene: TRBV12-3/TRBV12-4
J gene: TRBJ1-1
CDR3 protein: CASRRTVGMNTEAFF